This T cell receptor beta chain originates from a study of blood T cell repertoires in COVID-19 (dated by TCRdb to about 2020). Regarding the complete study: Collaborator samples came from the United States, Italy and Spain and covered acute and convalescent phases of COVID-19. The material from the prospective study consisted of cDNA or gDNA derived from T cells, B-cell-depleted T cells, or PBMCs. The dataset comprised deeply sampled blood TCRbeta repertoires from subjects exposed to, actively infected with, or recovered from COVID-19. The repertoires were released in a freely available public database intended as a resource for research on the immune response to SARS-CoV-2. The samples were drawn from two sources: the first 160 participants of the ongoing ImmuneRACE study, and over 1,000 subjects contributed by 6 global collaborators. The sample metadata nearly always contained a de-identified subject ID, COVID-19 status, age in years and sex. Where available, HLA class I and class II types were taken from metadata supplied by the sample provider and were not determined by assay-based typing.

Note on this clone: Its antigen is unknown. It has no much larger one-base neighbor in the sample; base qualities were not kept.

The immunoSEQ Assay, a bias-controlled multiplex PCR, was used to amplify TCRbeta CDR3 regions from genomic DNA. The study's own analysis went as follows. Within the assay, amplification of reference gene primers was used to estimate how many nucleated cells each sample contained. Sequence reads were collapsed and filtered to measure the absolute abundance of every unique TCRbeta CDR3 rearrangement. For each sample, productive Simpson clonality was calculated as the square root of Simpson's diversity index across productive rearrangements. The clones in this table, taken by TCRdb from immuneACCESS, are in-frame only. Not every clone is retained; where verified, under half of the shortfall comes from an unresolved V gene, and the cause of the rest is unknown. V, J and clone size are taken as reported in that table, and D and trimming were inferred from the DNA itself. A total of over 150,000 clones appear in this sample, 88% of them only once. The ten top clones hold roughly 9% of the sample.

The CDR3, cysteine through phenylalanine, is 17 amino acids long. CDR3 DNA is the only sequence kept; it has 51 bases, read in frame from the first base. V is trimmed back by 1 base and J by 5 bases, and the junction contains 7 bases that no gene match accounts for. The study at large found these results: Clinical and demographic metadata were provided uncurated, with the amount varying by source and participant.

Enrolling through a virtual design, the prospective study's participants ranged in age from about 18 to 89 years and lived across 20 to 30 United States geographic areas. To assign participants to cohorts, the prospective study relied on clinical history that participants themselves reported in a screening survey and a study questionnaire. Recovered participants in ImmuneRACE Cohort 3 were defined as having two consecutive negative NP/OP PCR tests, clearance from a healthcare professional, or resolution of symptoms. In the prospective study, mobile phlebotomists collected whole blood, serum and a nasopharyngeal or oropharyngeal swab from each participant. Additional blood draws and questionnaires over a 2-month period could optionally be provided by prospective study participants. Before DNA extraction, prospective study blood samples were shipped either frozen or at room temperature.

This TCR derives from a woman in her late teens or twenties who had recovered from COVID-19. Sequencing input: PBMCs or T cells enriched from blood (not recorded which). Recombination connected TRBV23-1 to TRBJ1-6; 8 central bases correspond to TRBD1. TRBV23-1 belongs to the ORF category, with a function that is uncertain. This receptor carries the CDR3 CASSQWTGSGDNSPLHF. The nucleotide sequence reads as follows: TGCGCCAGCAGTCAATGGACAGGGTCGGGGGATAATTCACCCCTCCACTTT.